In its sample, the clone carrying this T cell receptor beta chain was seen a few times. This CDR3 is built from 15 residues. The germline V gene encodes CDR1 MNHNS and CDR2 SASEGT. V lost 6 bases and J lost 13, with 25 bases in between. This sample was taken from a study of immune characterization of retroperitoneal liposarcoma. TCRdb redid the calling of the PCR reads with MiXCR, one entry per CDR3 protein. The sample lists under 2,000 distinct CDR3 sequences; about 45% were seen once. The TCR was taken from a female donor with retroperitoneal liposarcoma. This chain links TRBV6-1 with TRBJ2-1; D is unclear. Source material: tumor tissue. The chain's CDR3 is CASSPKGWAKNIQFF. The CDR3 DNA follows: TGTGCCAGCAGCCCCAAGGGTTGGGCCAAAAACATTCAGTTCTTC.